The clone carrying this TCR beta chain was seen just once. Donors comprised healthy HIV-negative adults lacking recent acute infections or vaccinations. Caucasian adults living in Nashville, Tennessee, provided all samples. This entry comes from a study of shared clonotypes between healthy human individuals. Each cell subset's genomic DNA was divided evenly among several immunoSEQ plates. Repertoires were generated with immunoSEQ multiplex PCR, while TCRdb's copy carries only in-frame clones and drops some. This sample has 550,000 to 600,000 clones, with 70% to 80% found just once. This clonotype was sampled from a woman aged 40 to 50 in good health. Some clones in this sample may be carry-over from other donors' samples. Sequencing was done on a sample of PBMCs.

The CDR3 DNA sequence: TGTGCCAGCAGTCTCCTTGGGGGACTTAACAATGAGCAGTTCTTC. Amino acids: CASSLLGGLNNEQFF. The rearrangement uses TRBV6-6 and TRBJ2-1; a possible D gene is TRBD2 (6 bases). V was trimmed by 5 bases and J by 5 bases, leaving 16 bases between them. Germline CDR1 and CDR2: MNHNY and SVGAGI (reference sequence). The CDR3 sequence is 15 residues long.